This passage covers 12 T cell receptor beta chains from one sample sequenced in a study of blood T cell repertoires in COVID-19. Generated by immunoSEQ multiplex PCR, the TCRdb table keeps only in-frame clones and is missing some. The data hold just over 650,000 clones, with approximately 90% observed a single time. The sequencing input was peripheral blood. These receptors originate from a woman between 18 and 30 years old with acute or convalescent COVID-19.

This chain connects TRBV7-9 to TRBJ1-4, with TRBD1 matching over 8 bases. J lost 5 bases, V lost 5 bases, and 7 bases had no gene match. This CDR3 comprises 15 residues. Germline CDR1 reads SEHNR; CDR2 reads FQNEAQ (reference sequence). Written as DNA, the CDR3 is TGTGCCAGCAGCCCTACGGACAGGGTGAATGAAAAACTGTTTTTT. Protein product: CASSPTDRVNEKLFF.

This clone was seen only once. V is TRBV2 and J is TRBJ2-1; TRBD2 agrees at 11 bases. Germline V gene sequence: CDR1 SNHLY, CDR2 FYNNEI. V lost 3 bases and J lost 14; bases outside the gene matches: 6. This CDR3 comprises 13 residues. CDR3 amino acids: CASSDLAGGLKFF. The CDR3 DNA sequence: TGTGCCAGCAGTGATCTAGCGGGGGGCCTAAAGTTCTTC.

On this clone itself: Other DNA sequences from this sample encode an identical CDR3 as well. The V gene is TRBV10-3, the J gene TRBJ2-2; 8 nucleotides line up with TRBD2. The CDR3 runs 16 residues. Germline-derived CDR1 and CDR2 are ENHRY and SYGVKD. V shed 0 bases, J shed 2 bases, and the junction held 2 bases outside the gene matches. The CDR3 here is CAISESSGGNTGELFF. CDR3 DNA: TGTGCCATCAGTGAGTCGAGCGGGGGAAACACCGGGGAGCTGTTTTTT.

This clone came up once. V and J are TRBV2 and TRBJ2-2; 7 positions agree with TRBD2. V trimming: 5 bases; J trimming: 7 bases; junction bases outside the gene matches: 4. In germline, CDR1 is SNHLY, CDR2 FYNNEI. The CDR3 has 13 amino acids. The CDR3 here is CASSLGDYGELFF. The DNA of the CDR3 is TGTGCCAGCAGTCTTGGGGACTACGGGGAGCTGTTTTTT. The whole variable domain, remainder taken from reference TRBV2 and TRBJ2-2, is EPEVTQTPSHQVTQMGQEVILRCVPISNHLYFYWYRQILGQKVEFLVSFYNNEISEKSEIFDDQFSVERPDGSNFTLKIRSTKLEDSAMYFCASSLGDYGELFFGEGSRLTVL.

The rearrangement joins TRBV6-5 to TRBJ1-2; weak D call: TRBD1 (5 bases). Germline CDR1 and CDR2: MNHEY and SVGAGI. The CDR3 spans 13 residues. CDR3 in amino acids: CASIRQGGYGYTF. DNA for the CDR3: TGTGCATCCATCCGGCAGGGCGGATATGGCTACACCTTC.

The chain joins TRBV6-5 to TRBJ2-7; TRBD1 agrees at 8 bases. The CDR3 covers 14 residues. Germline loops: CDR1 MNHEY, CDR2 SVGAGI. With V trimmed by 6 bases and J by 6 bases, 10 bases remained unmatched. This CDR3 reads CASSPDRGRGEQYF. In DNA form, the CDR3 reads TGTGCCAGCAGCCCCGACAGGGGACGAGGCGAGCAGTACTTC.

This chain joins TRBV27 and TRBJ1-4; D gene ambiguous. The germline gives CDR1 MNHEY, CDR2 SMNVEV (reference sequence). The ends were cut back, 4 bases at V and 1 base at J, with 19 bases in the middle. CDR3 length equals 18 residues. CDR3 sequence reads: CASSSLTLKPETNEKLFF. As DNA, the CDR3 is TGTGCCAGCAGTTCCCTGACACTGAAACCTGAAACTAATGAAAAACTGTTTTTT.

This chain links TRBV7-2 with TRBJ2-7; 10 bases line up with TRBD2. The CDR3 has 15 amino acids. In germline, CDR1 is SGHTA, CDR2 FQGNSA. V shed 5 bases and J 0 bases; nucleotides not matched to a gene: 4. The CDR3 loop reads CASSTGLAHSYEQYF. The CDR3 DNA reads as TGTGCCAGCAGCACGGGACTAGCGCACTCCTACGAGCAGTACTTC.

The chain couples TRBV5-4 to TRBJ2-1; D perhaps matches TRBD1 (6 bases). The CDR3 consists of 15 residues. V was pared by 5 bases and J by 4 bases, with 16 bases between. Germline values: CDR1 SGHNT, CDR2 YYREEE (reference sequence). CDR3 sequence reads: CASSFGQPVYNEQFF. The CDR3 coding sequence is TGTGCCAGCAGTTTCGGACAGCCAGTTTACAATGAGCAGTTCTTC.

The V gene is TRBV5-5, the J gene TRBJ1-1; D may be TRBD1 (5 bases). CDR1 SGHKS and CDR2 YYEKEE come from the germline V gene (reference sequence). Trimming removed 4 bases from V and 1 base from J, with 14 bases in between. The CDR3 extends over 15 amino acids. The CDR3 DNA is TGTGCCAGCAGCCCACCGGGACTTACGAACACTGAAGCTTTCTTT. This sequence encodes CASSPPGLTNTEAFF.

Regarding this clone: Other nucleotide sequences from this sample produce the same CDR3. The chain joins TRBV6-5 to TRBJ1-5, with a possible D match to TRBD1 (6 bases). The CDR3 has 14 residues. Germline V gene lookup returns CDR1 MNHEY and CDR2 SVGAGI. The germline V and J ends were trimmed by 6 bases and 0 bases, with 9 bases remaining between them. CDR3: CASRNRDSNQPQHF. In DNA form, the CDR3 reads TGTGCCAGCAGAAACAGGGATAGCAATCAGCCCCAGCATTTT.

This sequence joins TRBV6-4 and TRBJ2-1; 7 nucleotides match TRBD2. The V segment lost 4 bases and the J segment 0 bases; nucleotides outside the gene matches: 0. CDR3 length equals 14 residues. The V gene's germline CDR1 is MRHNA and CDR2 SNTAGT. The CDR3 reads CASSAGGSYNEQFF. CDR3 coding DNA: TGTGCCAGCAGTGCGGGGGGCTCCTACAATGAGCAGTTCTTC.